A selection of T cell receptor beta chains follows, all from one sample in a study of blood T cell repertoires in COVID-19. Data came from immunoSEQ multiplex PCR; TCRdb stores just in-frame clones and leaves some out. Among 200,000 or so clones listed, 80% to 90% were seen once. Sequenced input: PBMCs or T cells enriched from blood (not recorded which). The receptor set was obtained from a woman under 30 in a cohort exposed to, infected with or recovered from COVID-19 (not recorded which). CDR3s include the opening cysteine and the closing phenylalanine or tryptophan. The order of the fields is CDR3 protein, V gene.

CDR3aa: CAISEGAGGNEQYF
v_gene: TRBV10-3

CDR3aa: CASTGGSSYEQYF
v_gene: TRBV2

CDR3aa: CASSQSELAESYEQYF
v_gene: TRBV3-1/TRBV3-2

CDR3aa: CASSSGQGGEQFF
v_gene: TRBV5-1

CDR3aa: CASSEALVGQGSGNQPQHF
v_gene: TRBV2

CDR3aa: CASSLQGAYEQYF
v_gene: TRBV18

CDR3aa: CAWRGTGGVNNYGYTF
v_gene: TRBV30

CDR3aa: CATGAAPPAAFF
v_gene: TRBV6-5

CDR3aa: CASSETGISYNEQFF
v_gene: TRBV2

CDR3aa: CASSLGDLRGPQHF
v_gene: TRBV3-1/TRBV3-2

CDR3aa: CASRYSLGQPQHF
v_gene: TRBV12-3/TRBV12-4

CDR3aa: CASRSLRYSNQPQHF
v_gene: TRBV6-5

CDR3aa: CASSPDRGTGELFF
v_gene: TRBV6-5

CDR3aa: CAISESGGRTEAFF
v_gene: TRBV10-3

CDR3aa: CASSILPGSSTDTQYF
v_gene: TRBV5-1

CDR3aa: CASSFRQANEQYF
v_gene: TRBV5-1

CDR3aa: CASSLAGTGRQPQHF
v_gene: TRBV5-8

CDR3aa: CASSLEEWQNTDTQYF
v_gene: TRBV11-2

CDR3aa: CASSTGLAGRNNEQFF
v_gene: TRBV7-9

CDR3aa: CASEDPIRGNRHTNYGYTF
v_gene: TRBV28

CDR3aa: CASSLGLAGPGELFF
v_gene: TRBV5-5

CDR3aa: CATRGTSGAVGELFF
v_gene: TRBV24-1

CDR3aa: CASSLYTDTQYF
v_gene: TRBV11-2

CDR3aa: CASSPEGRGTSPLHF
v_gene: TRBV9

CDR3aa: CASSLALLPQAFF
v_gene: TRBV11-3

CDR3aa: CASSPSGSSNEQYF
v_gene: TRBV19

CDR3aa: CASSPSGRASNEQFF
v_gene: TRBV19

CDR3aa: CASSEGTGVTEQYF
v_gene: TRBV10-1

CDR3aa: CASSSADRGNQPQHF
v_gene: TRBV6-5

CDR3aa: CAISERGAQETQYF
v_gene: TRBV10-3

CDR3aa: CASSQTPFGNQPQHF
v_gene: TRBV4-1

CDR3aa: CASSPGQGRNTEAFF
v_gene: TRBV7-2

CDR3aa: CASSLAVPGQGIDEQFF
v_gene: TRBV7-6

CDR3aa: CASSLVAGHEQFF
v_gene: TRBV7-9

CDR3aa: CASSHDSAGEKLFF
v_gene: TRBV5-5

CDR3aa: CASSSSGGLYEQYF
v_gene: TRBV5-1

CDR3aa: CASSVGGQPTGELFF
v_gene: TRBV9